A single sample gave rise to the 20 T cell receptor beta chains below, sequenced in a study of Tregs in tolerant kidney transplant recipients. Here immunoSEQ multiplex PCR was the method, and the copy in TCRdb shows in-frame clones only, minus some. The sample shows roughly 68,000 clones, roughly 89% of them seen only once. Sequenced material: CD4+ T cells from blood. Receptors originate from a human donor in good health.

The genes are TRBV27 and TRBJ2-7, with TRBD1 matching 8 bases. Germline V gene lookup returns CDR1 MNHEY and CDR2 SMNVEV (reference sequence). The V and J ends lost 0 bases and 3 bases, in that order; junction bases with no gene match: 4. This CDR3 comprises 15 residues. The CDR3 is CASSLSPRGHYEQYF. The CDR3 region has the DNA TGTGCCAGCAGTTTATCGCCCAGGGGGCACTACGAGCAGTACTTC.

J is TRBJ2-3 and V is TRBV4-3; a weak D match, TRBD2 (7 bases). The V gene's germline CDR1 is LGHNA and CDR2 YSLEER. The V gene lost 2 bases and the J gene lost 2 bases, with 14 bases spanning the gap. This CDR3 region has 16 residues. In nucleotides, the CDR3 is TGCGCCAGCAGCCAAAGTCCGGGGGGCCCCACAGATACGCAGTATTTT. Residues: CASSQSPGGPTDTQYF.

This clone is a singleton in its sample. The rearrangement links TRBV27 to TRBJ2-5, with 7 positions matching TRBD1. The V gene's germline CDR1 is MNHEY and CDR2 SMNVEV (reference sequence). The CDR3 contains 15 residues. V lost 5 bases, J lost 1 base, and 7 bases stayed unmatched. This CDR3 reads CASSLQGLGQETQYF. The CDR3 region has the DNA TGTGCCAGCAGTCTACAGGGGTTGGGCCAAGAGACCCAGTACTTC.

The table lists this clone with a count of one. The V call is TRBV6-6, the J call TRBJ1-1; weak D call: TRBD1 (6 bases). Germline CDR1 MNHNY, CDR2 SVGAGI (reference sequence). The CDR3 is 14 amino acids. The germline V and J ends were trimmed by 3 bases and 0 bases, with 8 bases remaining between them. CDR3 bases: TGTGCCAGCAGTTATTGGGACATGAACACTGAAGCTTTCTTT. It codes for CASSYWDMNTEAFF.

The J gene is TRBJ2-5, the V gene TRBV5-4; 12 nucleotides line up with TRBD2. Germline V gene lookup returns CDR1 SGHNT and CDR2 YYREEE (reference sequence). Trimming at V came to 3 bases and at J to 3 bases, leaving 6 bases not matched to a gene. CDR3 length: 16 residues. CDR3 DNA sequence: TGTGCCAGCAGCTCCGGGACTAGCGGGCCGGAAGAGACCCAGTACTTC. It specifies CASSSGTSGPEETQYF.

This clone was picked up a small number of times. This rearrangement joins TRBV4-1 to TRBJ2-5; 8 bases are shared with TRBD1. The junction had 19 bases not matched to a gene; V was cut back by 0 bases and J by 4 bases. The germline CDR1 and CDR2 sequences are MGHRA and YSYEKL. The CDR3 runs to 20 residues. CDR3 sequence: CASSQDGYGGTIGQGETQYF. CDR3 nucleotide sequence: TGCGCCAGCAGCCAAGATGGCTACGGCGGAACAATAGGACAGGGAGAGACCCAGTACTTC.

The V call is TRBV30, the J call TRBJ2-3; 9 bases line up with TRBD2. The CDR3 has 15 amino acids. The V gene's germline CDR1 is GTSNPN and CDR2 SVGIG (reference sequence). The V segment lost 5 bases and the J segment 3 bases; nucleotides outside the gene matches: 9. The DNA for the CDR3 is TGTGCCTGGGTAGACAGGCGGGGGGGGACAGATACGCAGTATTTT. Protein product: CAWVDRRGGTDTQYF.

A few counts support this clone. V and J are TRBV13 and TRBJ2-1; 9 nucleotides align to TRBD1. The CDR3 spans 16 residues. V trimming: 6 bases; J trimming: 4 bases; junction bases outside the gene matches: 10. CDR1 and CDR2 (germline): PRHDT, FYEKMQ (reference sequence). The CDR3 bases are TGTGCCAGCAGACCCGCCGGGACAGGGAGATACAATGAGCAGTTCTTC. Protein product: CASRPAGTGRYNEQFF.

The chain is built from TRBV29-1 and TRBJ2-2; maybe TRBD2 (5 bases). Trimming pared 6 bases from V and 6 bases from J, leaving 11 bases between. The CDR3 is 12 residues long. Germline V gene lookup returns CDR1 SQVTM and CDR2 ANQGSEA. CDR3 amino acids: CSVGGLPGELFF. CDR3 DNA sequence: TGCAGCGTCGGAGGACTTCCCGGGGAGCTGTTTTTT.

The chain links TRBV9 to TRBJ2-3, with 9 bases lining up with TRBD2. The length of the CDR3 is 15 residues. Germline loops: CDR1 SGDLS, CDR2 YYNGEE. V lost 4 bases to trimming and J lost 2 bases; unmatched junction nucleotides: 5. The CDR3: CASSSAGGNTDTQYF. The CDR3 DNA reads TGTGCCAGCAGCTCAGCGGGGGGTAACACAGATACGCAGTATTTT. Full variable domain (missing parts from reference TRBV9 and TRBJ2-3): DSGVTQTPKHLITATGQRVTLRCSPRSGDLSVYWYQQSLDQGLQFLIQYYNGEERAKGNILERFSAQQFPDLHSELNLSSLELGDSALYFCASSSAGGNTDTQYFGPGTRLTVL.

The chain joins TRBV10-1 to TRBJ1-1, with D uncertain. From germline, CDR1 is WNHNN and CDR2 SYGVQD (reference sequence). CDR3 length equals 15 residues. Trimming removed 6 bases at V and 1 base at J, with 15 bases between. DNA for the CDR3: TGCGCCAGCAGAAACACCCCCGGGAGGAACACTGAAGCTTTCTTT. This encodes CASRNTPGRNTEAFF.

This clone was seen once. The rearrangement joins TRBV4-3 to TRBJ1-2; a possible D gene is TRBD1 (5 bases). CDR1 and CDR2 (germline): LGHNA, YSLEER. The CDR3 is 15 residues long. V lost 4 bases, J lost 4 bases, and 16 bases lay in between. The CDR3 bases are TGCGCCAGCAGCCCGGATATAATGGGGGTCTATGGCTACACCTTC. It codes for CASSPDIMGVYGYTF.

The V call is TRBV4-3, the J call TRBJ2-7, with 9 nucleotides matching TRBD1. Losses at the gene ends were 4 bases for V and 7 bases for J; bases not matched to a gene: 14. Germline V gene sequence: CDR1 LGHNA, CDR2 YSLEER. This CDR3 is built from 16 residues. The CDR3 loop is CASSRAGTGMVHEQYF. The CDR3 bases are TGCGCCAGCAGCCGGGCCGGGACAGGGATGGTTCATGAGCAGTACTTC.

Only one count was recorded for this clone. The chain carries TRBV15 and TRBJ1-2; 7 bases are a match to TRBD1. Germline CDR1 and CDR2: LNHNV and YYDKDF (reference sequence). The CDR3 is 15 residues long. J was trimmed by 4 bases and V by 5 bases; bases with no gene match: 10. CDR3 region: CATSVGTATLYGYTF. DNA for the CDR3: TGTGCCACCAGCGTCGGGACAGCTACCCTCTATGGCTACACCTTC.

The CDR3 spells CASSLNSGSADTQYF. The CDR3 nucleotides are TGTGCCAGCAGCTTAAACTCGGGGAGTGCCGATACGCAGTATTTT. The chain recombines TRBV7-7 with TRBJ2-3; D possibly corresponds to TRBD2 (5 bases). V shed 2 bases and J shed 6 bases, with 15 bases lying between them. The CDR3 totals 15 residues. Per germline, CDR1 SSHAT and CDR2 FNYEAQ (reference sequence).

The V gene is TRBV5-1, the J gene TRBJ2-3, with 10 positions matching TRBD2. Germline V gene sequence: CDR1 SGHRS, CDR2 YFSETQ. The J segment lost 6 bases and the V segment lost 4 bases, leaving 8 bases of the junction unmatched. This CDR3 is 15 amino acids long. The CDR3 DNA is TGCGCCAGCAGCCCCGGGACTAGCGTATGGGATACGCAGTATTTT. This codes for CASSPGTSVWDTQYF.

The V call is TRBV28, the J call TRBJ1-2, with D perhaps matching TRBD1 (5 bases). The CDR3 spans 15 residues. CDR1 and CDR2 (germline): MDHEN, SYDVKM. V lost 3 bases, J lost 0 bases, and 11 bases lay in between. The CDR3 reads CASSFTQTANYGYTF. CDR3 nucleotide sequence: TGTGCCAGCAGTTTCACCCAGACAGCTAACTATGGCTACACCTTC.

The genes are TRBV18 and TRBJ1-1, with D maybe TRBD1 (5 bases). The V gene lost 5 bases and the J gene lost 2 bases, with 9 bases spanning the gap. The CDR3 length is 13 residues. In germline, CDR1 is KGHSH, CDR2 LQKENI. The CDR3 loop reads CASSGGLNTEAFF. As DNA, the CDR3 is TGTGCCAGCTCAGGGGGACTAAACACTGAAGCTTTCTTT.

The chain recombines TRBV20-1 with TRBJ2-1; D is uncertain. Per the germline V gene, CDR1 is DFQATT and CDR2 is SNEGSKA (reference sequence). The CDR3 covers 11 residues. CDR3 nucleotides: TGCTCTGGTGGGCGGTACAATGAGCAGTTCTTC. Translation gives CSGGRYNEQFF.

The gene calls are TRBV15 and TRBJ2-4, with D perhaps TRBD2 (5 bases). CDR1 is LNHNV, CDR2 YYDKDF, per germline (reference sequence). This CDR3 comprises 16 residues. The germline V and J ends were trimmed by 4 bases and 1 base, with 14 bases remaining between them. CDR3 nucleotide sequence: TGTGCCACCAGCAAGTCCGGGGTGGGGGCCAAAAACATTCAGTACTTC. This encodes CATSKSGVGAKNIQYF.